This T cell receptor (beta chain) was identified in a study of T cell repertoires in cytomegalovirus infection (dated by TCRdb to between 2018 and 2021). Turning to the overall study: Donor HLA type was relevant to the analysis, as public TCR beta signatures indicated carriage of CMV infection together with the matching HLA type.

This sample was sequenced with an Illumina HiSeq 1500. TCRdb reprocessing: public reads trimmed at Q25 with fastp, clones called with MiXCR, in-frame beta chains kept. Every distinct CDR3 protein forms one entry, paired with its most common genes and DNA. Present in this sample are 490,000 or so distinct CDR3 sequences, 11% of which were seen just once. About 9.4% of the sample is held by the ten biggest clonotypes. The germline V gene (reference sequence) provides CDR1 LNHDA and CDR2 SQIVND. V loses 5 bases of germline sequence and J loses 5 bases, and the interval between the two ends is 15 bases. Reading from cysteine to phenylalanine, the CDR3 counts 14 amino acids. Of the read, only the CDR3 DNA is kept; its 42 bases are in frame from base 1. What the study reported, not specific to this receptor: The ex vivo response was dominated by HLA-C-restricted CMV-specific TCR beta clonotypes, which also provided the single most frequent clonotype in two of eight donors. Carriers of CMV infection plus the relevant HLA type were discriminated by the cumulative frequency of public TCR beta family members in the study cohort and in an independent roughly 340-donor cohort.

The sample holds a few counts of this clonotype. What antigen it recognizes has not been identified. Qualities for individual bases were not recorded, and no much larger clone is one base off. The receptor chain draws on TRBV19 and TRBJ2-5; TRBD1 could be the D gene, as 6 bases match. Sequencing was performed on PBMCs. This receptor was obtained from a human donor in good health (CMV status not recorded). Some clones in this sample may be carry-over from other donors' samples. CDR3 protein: CASSQQGVGETQYF. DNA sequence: TGTGCCAGTAGTCAACAGGGAGTAGGGGAGACCCAGTACTTC.